Sequencing of this T cell receptor (beta chain) was carried out in a study of T cell clonality in common variable immunodeficiency. CVID and control samples used equivalent genomic DNA input. Produced via immunoSEQ multiplex PCR; TCRdb's table is partial and in-frame only. Altogether 40,000 to 45,000 clones were found in the sample, and no singletons occur. This clone has a count of ten or more. The receptor's source is a person aged 18 to 75 in good health. Sequenced input: peripheral blood mononuclear cells.

The CDR3 loop reads CSARNPLTSGYYNEQFF. CDR3 DNA (partial): TGCAGTGCTAGAAACCCCTTGACTAGCGGTTACTACAATGAG. The rearrangement links TRBV20-1 to TRBJ2-1; the match to TRBD2 covers 9 bases. Coverage ceases 3 residues before the CDR3 finishes, and the germline J gene fills in the end. Germline-derived CDR1 and CDR2 are DFQATT and SNEGSKA (reference sequence). The CDR3 totals 17 residues. J lost 3 bases, V lost 2 bases, and 11 bases had no gene match.